A selection of T cell receptor beta chains follows, all from one sample in a study of OX40 agonist ivuxolimab in advanced cancers. Sequencing was performed with immunoSEQ multiplex PCR; in TCRdb, only in-frame clones are kept and a portion is missing. This table holds 70,000 to 95,000 clones, nearly 95% found once. The specimen comprised CD4+ or CD8+ T cells sorted from blood, sampled in a trial of the OX40 agonist ivuxolimab. The receptors originated from an adult with an advanced solid tumor such as melanoma, head and neck, liver or kidney cancer. Each CDR3 is given with its conserved first and last residue. Each record gives: clone size, J gene, D gene, V gene, CDR3 DNA, CDR3 protein. The D gene is left open where the match is weak. Size is omitted from some rows. Given values are once, few, many or a class for expanded clones.

size: once; J: TRBJ2-7; D: NA; V: TRBV6-1; DNA: TGTGCCAGCCGAGCTTCATCCTACGAGCAGTACTTC; CDR3: CASRASSYEQYF
size: NA; J: TRBJ2-7; D: NA; V: TRBV4-1; DNA: TGCGCCAGCAGCCTTTCATCGGGACTTACTTACGAGCAGTACTTC; CDR3: CASSLSSGLTYEQYF
size: NA; J: TRBJ2-7; D: TRBD2; V: TRBV5-5; DNA: TGTGCCAGCAGCTATACTAGCGGGGGATCCTACGAGCAGTACTTC; CDR3: CASSYTSGGSYEQYF
size: NA; J: TRBJ2-7; D: TRBD2; V: TRBV11-2; DNA: TGTGCCAGCAGCCTCGGACTAGTCGCCGAGCAGTACTTC; CDR3: CASSLGLVAEQYF
size: NA; J: TRBJ1-2; D: TRBD1; V: TRBV29-1; DNA: TGCAGCGTCCCCGGGACAGGGCTAGATGGCTACACCTTC; CDR3: CSVPGTGLDGYTF
size: NA; J: TRBJ2-7; D: NA; V: TRBV7-2; DNA: TGTGCCAGCAGCTTGACAGGTAACACCTATTCCTACGAGCAGTACTTC; CDR3: CASSLTGNTYSYEQYF
size: NA; J: TRBJ1-1; D: NA; V: TRBV4-1; DNA: TGCGCCAGCAGCCAGGCTGGGAACACTGAAGCTTTCTTT; CDR3: CASSQAGNTEAFF
size: NA; J: TRBJ2-3; D: NA; V: TRBV9; DNA: TGTGCCAGCAGCTCGTTAGTTTATACCGCGCAGTATTTT; CDR3: CASSSLVYTAQYF
size: NA; J: TRBJ2-2; D: NA; V: TRBV6-6; DNA: TGTGCCAGCAGCATAGGGCAGAACACCGGGGAGCTGTTTTTT; CDR3: CASSIGQNTGELFF
size: NA; J: TRBJ2-2; D: TRBD2; V: TRBV11-3; DNA: TGTGCCAGCAGCTCCCTGACTAGCGGGGGTCCTAATACCCGCGGGGAGCTGTTTTTT; CDR3: CASSSLTSGGPNTRGELFF
size: NA; J: TRBJ2-7; D: NA; V: TRBV27; DNA: TGTGCCAGCAGTTTGACAGCAACCTACGAGCAGTACTTC; CDR3: CASSLTATYEQYF
size: NA; J: TRBJ2-2; D: NA; V: TRBV7-9; DNA: TGTGCCAGCACTCCCCCCTACGGGGAGCTGTTTTTT; CDR3: CASTPPYGELFF
size: NA; J: TRBJ1-2; D: TRBD1; V: TRBV7-9; DNA: TGTGCCAGCAGACCAGGGACAGGGGCGCCGGGAGGCTACACCTTC; CDR3: CASRPGTGAPGGYTF